This T cell receptor (beta chain) was observed in a study of CD8+ T cells in alopecia areata. Study-wide context: Each of the treated patients was given oral tofacitinib, 5 to 10 mg twice daily, for moderate-to-severe alopecia areata.

General study results and limits: Given one nonresponder, whether baseline CD8+ expansion relates to response remains uncertain.

The treatment: oral pan-JAK inhibitor, 5-10 mg twice daily. Punch biopsies of lesional scalp, plus peripheral blood, were taken from alopecia areata patients. On this clone itself: Its antigen is not known.

Reverse transcribed after extraction, RNA yielded cDNA as the sequencing template. The data were produced by immunoSEQ multiplex PCR, yet TCRdb's version contains in-frame clones alone and is incomplete. The sample includes about 97,000 clones, 50% to 60% of them seen just once. V lost 0 bases and J lost 9; bases outside the gene matches: 6. In germline, CDR1 is SGHRS, CDR2 YFSETQ. The CDR3 spans 16 residues. This chain links TRBV5-1 with TRBJ1-6; 10 bases are shared with TRBD1. The sample in question was CD8+ T cells sorted from blood, obtained at week 56, from a patient treated with tofacitinib. The sequence came from a human donor with alopecia areata. The CDR3 DNA is TGCGCCAGCAGCTTGGGGACAGGGGGAGATGGTTCACCCCTCCACTTT. This codes for CASSLGTGGDGSPLHF.